This T cell receptor (beta chain) was sequenced in a study of vaccination and CD4 T cells after COVID-19. Overall study context: With a range of 35 to 161, the median interval from diagnosis to drawing post-COVID samples was 100 to 110 days. Overlapping spike peptides of SARS-CoV-2, HCoV-NL63, HCoV-OC43 and HCoV-229E stimulated the cells. As a positive control, some control cultures were given a CEFX pool, while others were given an HIV-1 Nef pool or no peptide.

Treatment indicated: approximately nine-day PBMC culture with coronavirus spike peptide pools or control peptides (ViraFEST assay). CDR3 size: 14 residues. Germline lookup yields CDR1 ENHRY and CDR2 SYGVKD. Trimming at V came to 3 bases and at J to 4 bases, leaving 4 bases not matched to a gene. This clonotype was seen more than once but under ten times. Its antigen is still unknown. Sequencing of cultured CD4+ T cell DNA used the Oncomine TCR Beta short-read assay. Genomic DNA was taken out of cultured CD4+ T cells by extraction. TCRdb redid the calling of the PCR reads with MiXCR, one entry per CDR3 protein. The data hold over 10,000 distinct CDR3 sequences, with under 35% observed a single time.

The receptor's source is a human donor who received a COVID-19 vaccine. The sample consisted of CD4+ T cells from blood, cultured in vitro, taken before SARS-CoV-2 vaccination. The rearrangement uses TRBV10-3 and TRBJ1-2; 8 bases agree with TRBD1. Here the CDR3 reads CAISEGQGAYGYTF. The CDR3, as DNA: TGTGCCATCAGTGAAGGGCAGGGGGCCTATGGCTACACCTTC.